This TCR beta chain derives from a study of patients and donors after allogeneic stem cell transplantation. This CDR3 is 14 amino acids long. V dropped 5 bases and J dropped 4; count of bases not matched to a gene: 5. A single record per CDR3 protein comes from TCRdb applying MiXCR to the RT-PCR reads. The sample lists roughly 230,000 distinct CDR3 sequences; 13% to 15% were seen once. This clonotype was seen more than once but under ten times. Sequencing input: blood, either unsorted or a sorted T cell fraction (not recorded which). This sequence joins TRBV12-3 or TRBV12-4 and TRBJ2-7; 10 nucleotides match TRBD1. The TCR sequence derives from a human donor who was either an allogeneic HSCT recipient or a stem cell or donor lymphocyte infusion donor (not recorded which). It is not recorded whose cells these are; they may come from a transplant donor. The CDR3 reads CASSDRDRGYEQYF. The CDR3 DNA reads as TGTGCCAGCAGTGACCGGGACAGGGGTTACGAGCAGTACTTC.